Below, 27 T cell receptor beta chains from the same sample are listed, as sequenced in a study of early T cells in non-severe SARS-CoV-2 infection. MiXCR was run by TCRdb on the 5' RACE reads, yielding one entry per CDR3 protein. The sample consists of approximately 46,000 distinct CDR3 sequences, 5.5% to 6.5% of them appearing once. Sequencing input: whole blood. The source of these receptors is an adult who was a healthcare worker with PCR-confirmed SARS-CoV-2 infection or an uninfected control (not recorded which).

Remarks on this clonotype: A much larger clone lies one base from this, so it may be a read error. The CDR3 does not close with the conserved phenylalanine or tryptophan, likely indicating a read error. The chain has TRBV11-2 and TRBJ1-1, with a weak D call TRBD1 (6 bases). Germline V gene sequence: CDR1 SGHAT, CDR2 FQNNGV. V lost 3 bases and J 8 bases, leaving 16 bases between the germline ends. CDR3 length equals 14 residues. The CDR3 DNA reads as TGTGCCAGCAGCTTCCGTGGACAGTTGGACGAAGCTTTCCTT. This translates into CASSFRGQLDEAFL.

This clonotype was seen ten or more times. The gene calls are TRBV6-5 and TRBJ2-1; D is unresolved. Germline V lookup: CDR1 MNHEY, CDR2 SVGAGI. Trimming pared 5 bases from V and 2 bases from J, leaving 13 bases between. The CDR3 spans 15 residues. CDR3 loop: CASSVVDPTYNEQFF. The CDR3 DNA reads TGTGCCAGCAGTGTCGTGGACCCTACCTACAATGAGCAGTTCTTC.

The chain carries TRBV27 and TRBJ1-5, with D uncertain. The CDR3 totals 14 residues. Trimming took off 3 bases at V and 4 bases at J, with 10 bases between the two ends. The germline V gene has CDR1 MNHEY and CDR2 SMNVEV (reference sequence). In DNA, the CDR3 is TGTGCCAGCAGTTTTGGCCCCGGGAATCAGCCCCAGCATTTT. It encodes CASSFGPGNQPQHF.

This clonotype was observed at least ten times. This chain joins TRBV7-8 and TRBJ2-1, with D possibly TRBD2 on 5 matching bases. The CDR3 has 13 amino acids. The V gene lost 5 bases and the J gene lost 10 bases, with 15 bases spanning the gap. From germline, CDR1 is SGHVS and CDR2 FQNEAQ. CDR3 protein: CASSLFLRLEQFF. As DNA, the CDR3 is TGTGCCAGCAGCCTCTTCCTTAGACTAGAGCAGTTCTTC.

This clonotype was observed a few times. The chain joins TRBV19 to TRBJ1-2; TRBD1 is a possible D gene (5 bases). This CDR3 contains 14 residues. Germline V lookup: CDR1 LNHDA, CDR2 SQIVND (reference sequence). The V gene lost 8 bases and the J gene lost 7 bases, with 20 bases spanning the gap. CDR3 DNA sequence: TGTGCCAGTGGACCGGGACCGACCTATTTTGGCTACACCTTC. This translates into CASGPGPTYFGYTF.

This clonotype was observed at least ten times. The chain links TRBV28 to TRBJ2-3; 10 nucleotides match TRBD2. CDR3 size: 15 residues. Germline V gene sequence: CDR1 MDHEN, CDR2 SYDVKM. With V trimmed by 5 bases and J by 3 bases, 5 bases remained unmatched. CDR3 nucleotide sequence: TGTGCCAGCAGTCTTACTAGCGGGGAAACAGATACGCAGTATTTT. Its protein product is CASSLTSGETDTQYF.

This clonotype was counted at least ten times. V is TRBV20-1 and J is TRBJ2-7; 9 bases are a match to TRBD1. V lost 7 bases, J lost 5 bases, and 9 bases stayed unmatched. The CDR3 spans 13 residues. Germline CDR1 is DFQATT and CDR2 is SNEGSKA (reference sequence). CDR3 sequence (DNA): TGCAGTGTTCCGGGACAGGGACCGGACGAGCAGTACTTC. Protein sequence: CSVPGQGPDEQYF.

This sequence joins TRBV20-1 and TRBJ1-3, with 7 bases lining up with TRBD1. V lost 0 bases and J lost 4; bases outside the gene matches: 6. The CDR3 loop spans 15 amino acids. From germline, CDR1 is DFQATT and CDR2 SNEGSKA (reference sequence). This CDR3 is CSAREGTGEGNTIYF. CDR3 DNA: TGCAGTGCTAGAGAGGGAACAGGGGAAGGAAACACCATATATTTT.

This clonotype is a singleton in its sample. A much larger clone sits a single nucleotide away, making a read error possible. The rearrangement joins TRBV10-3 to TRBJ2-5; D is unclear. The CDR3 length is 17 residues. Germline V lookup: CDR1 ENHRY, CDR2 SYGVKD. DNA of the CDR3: TGTACCATCAGTGAGTCGAGTTTAGGCAAAGGCCAAGAGACCCAGTACTTC. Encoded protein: CTISESSLGKGQETQYF.

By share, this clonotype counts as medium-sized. CDR3 protein: CSVEVGEEGRGLYEQFF. In nucleotides, the CDR3 is TGCAGCGTTGAAGTGGGCGAGGAGGGCAGGGGGCTTTATGAGCAGTTCTTC. The chain combines TRBV29-1 with TRBJ2-1, with 8 bases fitting TRBD1. The CDR3 is 17 amino acids. V trimming: 1 base; J trimming: 8 bases; junction bases outside the gene matches: 16. Germline V gene lookup returns CDR1 SQVTM and CDR2 ANQGSEA.

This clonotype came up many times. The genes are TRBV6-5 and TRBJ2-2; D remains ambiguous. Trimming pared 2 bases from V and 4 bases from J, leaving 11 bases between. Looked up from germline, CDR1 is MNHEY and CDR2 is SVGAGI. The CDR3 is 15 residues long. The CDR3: CASSYVPPSTGELFF. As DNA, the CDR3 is TGTGCCAGCAGTTACGTGCCACCATCCACCGGGGAGCTGTTTTTT.

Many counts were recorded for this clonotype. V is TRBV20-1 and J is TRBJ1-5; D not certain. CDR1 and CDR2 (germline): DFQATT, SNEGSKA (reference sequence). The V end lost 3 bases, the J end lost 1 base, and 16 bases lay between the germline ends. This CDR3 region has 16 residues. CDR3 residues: CSASPLAGSSNQPQHF. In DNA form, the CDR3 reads TGCAGTGCTAGTCCCCTAGCTGGCAGCAGCAATCAGCCCCAGCATTTT.

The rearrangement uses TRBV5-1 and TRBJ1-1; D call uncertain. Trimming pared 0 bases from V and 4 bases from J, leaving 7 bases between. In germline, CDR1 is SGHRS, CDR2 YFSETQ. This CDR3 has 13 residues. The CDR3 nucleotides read TGCGCCAGCAGCTTGGCCCAGACCACTGAAGCTTTCTTT. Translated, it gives CASSLAQTTEAFF. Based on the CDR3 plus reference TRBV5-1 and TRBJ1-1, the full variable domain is KAGVTQTPRYLIKTRGQQVTLSCSPISGHRSVSWYQQTPGQGLQFLFEYFSETQRNKGNFPGRFSGRQFSNSRSEMNVSTLELGDSALYLCASSLAQTTEAFFGQGTRLTVV.

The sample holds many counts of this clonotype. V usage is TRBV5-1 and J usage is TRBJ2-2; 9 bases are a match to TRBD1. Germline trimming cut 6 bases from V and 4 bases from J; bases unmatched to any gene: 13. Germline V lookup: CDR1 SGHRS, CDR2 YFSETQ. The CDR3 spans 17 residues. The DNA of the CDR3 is TGCGCCAGCAATGTTTTCGGTCGGACAGGGGCCACCGGGGAGCTGTTTTTT. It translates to CASNVFGRTGATGELFF. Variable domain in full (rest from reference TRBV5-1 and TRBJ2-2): KAGVTQTPRYLIKTRGQQVTLSCSPISGHRSVSWYQQTPGQGLQFLFEYFSETQRNKGNFPGRFSGRQFSNSRSEMNVSTLELGDSALYLCASNVFGRTGATGELFFGEGSRLTVL.

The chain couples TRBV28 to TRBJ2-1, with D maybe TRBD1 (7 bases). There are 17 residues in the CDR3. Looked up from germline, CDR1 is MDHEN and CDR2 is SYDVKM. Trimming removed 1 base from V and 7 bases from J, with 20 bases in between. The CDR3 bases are TGTGCCAGCAGTTTATCGGCGGGAAGGGGGCAAAGGAATGAGCAGTTCTTC. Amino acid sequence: CASSLSAGRGQRNEQFF.

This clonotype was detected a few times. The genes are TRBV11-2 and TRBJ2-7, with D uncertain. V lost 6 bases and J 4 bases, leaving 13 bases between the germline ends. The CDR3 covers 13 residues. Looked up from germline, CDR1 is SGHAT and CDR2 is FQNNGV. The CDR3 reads CASSLTAQYEQYF. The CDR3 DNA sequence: TGTGCCAGCAGTCTGACTGCCCAATACGAGCAGTACTTC.

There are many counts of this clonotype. The CDR3 region is CASSRDRGNIQYF. CDR3 nucleotide sequence: TGTGCCAGCAGCCGCGACAGGGGAAACATTCAGTACTTC. This sequence joins TRBV11-2 and TRBJ2-4; 8 nucleotides align to TRBD1. Germline CDR1 and CDR2: SGHAT and FQNNGV. Losses at the gene ends were 5 bases for V and 6 bases for J; bases not matched to a gene: 3. This CDR3 has 13 residues.

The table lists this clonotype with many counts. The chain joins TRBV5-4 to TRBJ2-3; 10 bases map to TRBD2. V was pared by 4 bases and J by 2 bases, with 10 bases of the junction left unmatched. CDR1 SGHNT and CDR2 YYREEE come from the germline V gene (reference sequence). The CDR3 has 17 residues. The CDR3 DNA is TGTGCCAGCAGCCTGGTTTTTAGCGGGGGGACCACAGATACGCAGTATTTT. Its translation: CASSLVFSGGTTDTQYF. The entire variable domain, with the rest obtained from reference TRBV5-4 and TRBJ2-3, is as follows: ETGVTQSPTHLIKTRGQQVTLRCSSQSGHNTVSWYQQALGQGPQFIFQYYREEENGRGNFPPRFSGLQFPNYSSELNVNALELDDSALYLCASSLVFSGGTTDTQYFGPGTRLTVL.

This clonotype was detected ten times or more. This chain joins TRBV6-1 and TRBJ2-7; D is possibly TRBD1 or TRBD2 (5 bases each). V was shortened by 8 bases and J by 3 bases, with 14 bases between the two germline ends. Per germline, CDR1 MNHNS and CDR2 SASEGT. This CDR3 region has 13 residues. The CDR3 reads CASAVGPSYEQYF. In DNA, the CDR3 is TGTGCCAGCGCCGTGGGACCGAGCTACGAGCAGTACTTC.

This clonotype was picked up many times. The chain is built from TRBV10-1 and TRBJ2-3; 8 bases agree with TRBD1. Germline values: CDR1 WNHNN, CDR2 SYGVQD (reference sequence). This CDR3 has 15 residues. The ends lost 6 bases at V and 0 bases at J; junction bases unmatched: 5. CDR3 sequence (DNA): TGCGCCAGCAGCCCCGGACAGGGCAGCACAGATACGCAGTATTTT. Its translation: CASSPGQGSTDTQYF.

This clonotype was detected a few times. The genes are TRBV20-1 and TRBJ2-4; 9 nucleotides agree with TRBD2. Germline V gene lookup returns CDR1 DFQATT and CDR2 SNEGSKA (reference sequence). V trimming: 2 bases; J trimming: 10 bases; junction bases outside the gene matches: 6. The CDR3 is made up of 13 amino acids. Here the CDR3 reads CSARLAGPGIQYF. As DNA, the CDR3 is TGCAGTGCTAGACTAGCGGGGCCGGGGATTCAGTACTTC.

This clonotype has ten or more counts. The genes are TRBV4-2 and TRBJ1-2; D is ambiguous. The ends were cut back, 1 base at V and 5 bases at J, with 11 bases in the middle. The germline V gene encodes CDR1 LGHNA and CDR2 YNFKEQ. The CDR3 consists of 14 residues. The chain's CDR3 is CASSQVAVGYGYTF. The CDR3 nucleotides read TGTGCCAGCAGCCAAGTTGCCGTGGGGTATGGCTACACCTTC.

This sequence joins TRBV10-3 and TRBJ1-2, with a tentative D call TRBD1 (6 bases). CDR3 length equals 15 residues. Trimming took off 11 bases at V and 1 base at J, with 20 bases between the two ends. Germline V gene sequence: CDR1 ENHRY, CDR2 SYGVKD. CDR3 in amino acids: CAATDRSLNNYGYTF. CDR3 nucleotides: TGTGCCGCGACCGACAGGTCCCTAAATAACTATGGCTACACCTTC.

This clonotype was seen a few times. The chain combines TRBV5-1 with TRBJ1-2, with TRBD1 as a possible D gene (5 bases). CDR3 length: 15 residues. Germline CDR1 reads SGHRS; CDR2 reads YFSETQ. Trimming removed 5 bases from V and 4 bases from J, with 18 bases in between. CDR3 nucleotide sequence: TGCGCCAGCAGACCTGAGTTCGCAGGGAGCTATGGCTACACCTTC. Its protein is CASRPEFAGSYGYTF.

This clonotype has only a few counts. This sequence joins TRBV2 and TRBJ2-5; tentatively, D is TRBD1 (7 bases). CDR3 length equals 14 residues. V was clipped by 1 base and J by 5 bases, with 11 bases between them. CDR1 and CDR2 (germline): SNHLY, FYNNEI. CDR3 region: CASSEGRGLETQYF. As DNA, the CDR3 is TGTGCCAGCAGTGAAGGGAGGGGGCTGGAGACCCAGTACTTC.

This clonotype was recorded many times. CDR3 in amino acids: CATAGMTENYEQYF. The CDR3 nucleotides are TGCGCCACCGCAGGGATGACAGAAAACTACGAGCAGTACTTC. The chain carries TRBV10-2 and TRBJ2-7, with D perhaps matching TRBD1 (5 bases). Per germline, CDR1 WSHSY and CDR2 SAAADI. This CDR3 has 14 residues. Between the trimmed V and J ends, which lost 10 bases and 3 bases, there was a span of 19 bases.

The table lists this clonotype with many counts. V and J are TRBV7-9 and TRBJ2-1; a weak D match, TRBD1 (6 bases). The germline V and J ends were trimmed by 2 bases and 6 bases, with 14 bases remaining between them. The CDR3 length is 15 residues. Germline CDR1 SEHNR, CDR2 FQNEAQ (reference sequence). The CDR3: CASSLWPAGANEQFF. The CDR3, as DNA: TGTGCCAGCAGCTTATGGCCGGCAGGGGCCAATGAGCAGTTCTTC.